Listed below are T cell receptor beta chains from one sample, sequenced in a study of cytomegalovirus exposure and HLA in healthy donors. Libraries were prepared by immunoSEQ multiplex PCR; TCRdb keeps only in-frame clonotypes and omits some of them. The table includes 180,000 or so clones, around 76% detected once. Source material: PBMCs. The receptors come from a woman in her thirties in good health and CMV-seropositive. The CDR3 runs from the conserved cysteine through the conserved F or W. A D gene is named only where the DNA matches it firmly. The listing skips clone size in some rows; elsewhere it reads once, few, many or a size class.

J	size	D	V	DNA	CDR3
TRBJ2-7	-	TRBD1	TRBV6-6	TGTGCCAGTAGGGACAGATCCTACGAGCAGTACTTC	CASRDRSYEQYF
TRBJ1-2	few	TRBD1	TRBV30	TGTGCCTGCGTAGACAGGGTAAACTATGGCTACACCTTC	CACVDRVNYGYTF
TRBJ1-5	-	-	TRBV28	TGTGCCAGCAGTTCTCCCCGGGAGGGGTTAAATCAGCCCCAGCATTTT	CASSSPREGLNQPQHF
TRBJ1-2	-	-	TRBV27	TGTGCCAGCAGTTTAAACGGACAGTACTATGGCTACACCTTC	CASSLNGQYYGYTF
TRBJ2-3	-	TRBD1	TRBV7-9	TGTGCCAGCAGCCAGGACAGGGAGGTAGATACGCAGTATTTT	CASSQDREVDTQYF
TRBJ2-3	-	-	TRBV9	TGTGCCAGCAGCGTAGTGGACATAATGGATACGCAGTATTTT	CASSVVDIMDTQYF
TRBJ2-3	-	-	TRBV6-5	TGTGCCAGCAGTTACTCTTCTGCGACTACCCTAGATACGCAGTATTTT	CASSYSSATTLDTQYF
TRBJ2-7	-	-	TRBV19	TGTGCCAGTAGTATTCCCGGGAACTCCTACGAGCAGTACTTC	CASSIPGNSYEQYF
TRBJ1-1	-	-	TRBV18	TGTGCCAGCTCACCACCAGGGAGCACTGAAGCTTTCTTT	CASSPPGSTEAFF
TRBJ2-7	-	-	TRBV7-8	TGTGCCAGCAGCGCAGCCTACGAGCAGTACTTC	CASSAAYEQYF
TRBJ2-7	-	-	TRBV5-6	TGTGCCAGCAGCTGGGCCAGGGGCTCCTACGAGCAGTACTTC	CASSWARGSYEQYF
TRBJ2-3	once	-	TRBV6-1	TGTGCCAGCAGTGCCCGGGTGACTAGCACAGATACGCAGTATTTT	CASSARVTSTDTQYF
TRBJ2-7	-	-	TRBV7-9	TGTGCCAGCAGCTTGTTTTCGGGTTTCTCCTACGAGCAGTACTTC	CASSLFSGFSYEQYF
TRBJ2-1	once	TRBD2	TRBV27	TGTGCCAGCTCCGGGACTAGCGGGAGGGCCTCCTACAATGAGCAGTTCTTC	CASSGTSGRASYNEQFF
TRBJ1-1	-	-	TRBV7-6	TGTGCCAGCAGCTTAGGCGGGGGGCGGACTGAAGCTTTCTTT	CASSLGGGRTEAFF
TRBJ1-2	once	TRBD1	TRBV2	TGTGCCAGCCTTCCCGGGACAGCCGCTAACTATGGCTACACCTTC	CASLPGTAANYGYTF
TRBJ1-3	-	-	TRBV7-2	TGTGCCAGCAGCTTAGTGATAGCCAGCTCTGGAAACACCATATATTTT	CASSLVIASSGNTIYF
TRBJ2-2	-	TRBD1	TRBV5-1	TGCGCCAGCAGCCGAACCGGGACAGGGTTAACGACCGGGGAGCTGTTTTTT	CASSRTGTGLTTGELFF
TRBJ2-3	-	-	TRBV4-1	TGCGCCAGCAGCCAAGGAGTAAACAGGGCAGATACGCAGTATTTT	CASSQGVNRADTQYF
TRBJ1-1	-	-	TRBV6-5	TGTGCCAGCAACAGACCGAACACTGAAGCTTTCTTT	CASNRPNTEAFF
TRBJ1-2	-	TRBD1	TRBV7-2	TGTGCCAGCAGCTCCCACCAGCGACAGGGGCTGCATGGCTACACCTTC	CASSSHQRQGLHGYTF
TRBJ2-2	-	TRBD1	TRBV5-1	TGCGCCAGCAGCTTGGGACAGGGAATAACCGGGGAGCTGTTTTTT	CASSLGQGITGELFF
TRBJ1-2	once	-	TRBV7-2	TGTGCCAGCAGCTTATACACCTCGTATGGCTACACCTTC	CASSLYTSYGYTF
TRBJ1-3	-	-	TRBV5-6	TGTGCCAGCAGCGCCCCCCGGCGGTATGGAAACACCATATATTTT	CASSAPRRYGNTIYF